The clone carrying this TCR beta chain was counted between two and nine times. Profiling that covered TCR beta VDJ and CDR3 relied on genomic DNA as its template. TCRdb re-analysed the reads in MiXCR, keeping a single row per CDR3 protein. The table lists roughly 180,000 distinct CDR3 sequences, less than 50% of them singletons, with 10% to 15% in the top ten. The record originates from a study of CD8+CD57+ T cells in acquired aplastic anemia. The CDR3 runs to 11 residues. For sequencing, patients were chosen who had shown expansion of CD8+CD57+ cells by flow cytometry. The enrolled patients all had severe acquired aplastic anemia.

The receptor comes from a human donor with aplastic anemia. The chain carries TRBV12-1 and TRBJ1-1. TRBV12-1 is an annotated pseudogene. The sample comprised sorted CD4+, CD8+, or CD8+CD57+ T cells (not recorded which) from PBMCs. The DNA of the CDR3 is TGTGCCAGCAGTTTGGTAGGGGATGCTTTCTTT. This gives the protein CASSLVGDAFF.